This is a list of T cell receptor beta chains from one sample in a study of blood T cells in healthy people across ages. TCRdb used MiXCR to reprocess the 5' RACE reads, holding one entry per CDR3 protein. The data contain around 1.7 million distinct CDR3 sequences, 28% of them seen just once; the ten biggest clones take up less than 9.5%. The sample consisted of blood. These receptors were obtained from a woman in her thirties in good health. CDR3s include the opening cysteine and the closing phenylalanine or tryptophan. The D gene is left open where the match is weak. Size is stated for part of the rows, as once, few or many counts, or as a class when the clone is expanded.

V,size,D,J,DNA,CDR3
TRBV6-2/TRBV6-3,many,TRBD2,TRBJ2-1,TGTGCCAGCAGTTACACTAGCGGGGGGGCCAATGAGCAGTTCTTC,CASSYTSGGANEQFF
TRBV29-1,few,-,TRBJ1-2,TGCAGCGGGGGGACGGGGGGAGGCTACACCTTC,CSGGTGGGYTF
TRBV5-1,-,TRBD2,TRBJ2-1,TGCGCCAGCAGCGGGACTAGCGGGGGGGCCTGGACCTACAATGAGCAGTTCTTC,CASSGTSGGAWTYNEQFF
TRBV3-1,-,TRBD1,TRBJ1-3,TGTGCCAGCCGGGACAGGGGTTCAGTAAACACCATATATTTT,CASRDRGSVNTIYF
TRBV4-1,many,-,TRBJ1-2,TGCGCCAGCAGCCAAGAGGTAAACAGGATAACGCATGGCTACACCTTC,CASSQEVNRITHGYTF
TRBV20-1,few,-,TRBJ2-3,TGCAGTGCTAGACCCGCTAGTTCCCCCCCCCCAGATACGCAGTATTTT,CSARPASSPPPDTQYF
TRBV7-2,few,-,TRBJ2-3,TGTGCCAGCAGCCCCGGCAGGGGCCACCAAGGAGATACGCAGTATTTT,CASSPGRGHQGDTQYF
TRBV12-3/TRBV12-4,-,TRBD1,TRBJ2-7,TGTGCCAGCAGGCCCCCGGACAGGAACCACGAGCGGTACTTC,CASRPPDRNHERYF
TRBV20-1,-,-,TRBJ1-2,TGCAGCGCCCAGAGCAGGGAAGGGAGCTATGGCTACACCTTC,CSAQSREGSYGYTF
TRBV7-2,many,-,TRBJ2-5,TGTGCCAGCAGCACCCGACACAACCAAGAGACCCAGTACTTC,CASSTRHNQETQYF